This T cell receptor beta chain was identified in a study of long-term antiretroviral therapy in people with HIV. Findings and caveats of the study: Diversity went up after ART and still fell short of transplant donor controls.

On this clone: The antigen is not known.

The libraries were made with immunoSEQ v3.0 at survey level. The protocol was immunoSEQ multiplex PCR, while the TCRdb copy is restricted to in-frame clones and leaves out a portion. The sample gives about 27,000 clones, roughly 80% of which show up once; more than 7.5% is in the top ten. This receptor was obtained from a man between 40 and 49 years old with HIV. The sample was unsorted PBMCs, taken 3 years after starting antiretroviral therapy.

The CDR3 nucleotides read TGTGCCAGCAGTTCCAGGGTGCTACTCTATGGCTACACCTTC. Translating gives CASSSRVLLYGYTF. The V call is TRBV27, the J call TRBJ1-2; a weak D match, TRBD1 (5 bases). Germline CDR1 is MNHEY and CDR2 is SMNVEV (reference sequence). V lost 4 bases to trimming and J lost 4 bases, with 13 bases between them. The CDR3 loop spans 14 amino acids.